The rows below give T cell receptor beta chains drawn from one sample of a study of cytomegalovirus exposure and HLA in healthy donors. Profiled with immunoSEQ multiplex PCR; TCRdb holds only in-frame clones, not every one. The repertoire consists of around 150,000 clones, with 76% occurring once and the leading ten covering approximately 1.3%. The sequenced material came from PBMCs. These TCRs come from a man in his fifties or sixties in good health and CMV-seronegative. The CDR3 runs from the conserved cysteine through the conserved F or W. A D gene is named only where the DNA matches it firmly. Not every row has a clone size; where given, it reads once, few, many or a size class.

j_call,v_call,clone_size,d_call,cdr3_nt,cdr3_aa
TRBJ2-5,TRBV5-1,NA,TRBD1,TGCGCCAGCAGCCCTACCCCGACAGGGATGGAGACCCAGTACTTC,CASSPTPTGMETQYF
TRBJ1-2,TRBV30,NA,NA,TGTGCACGCGGTGGCGACTACGGCTACACCTTC,CARGGDYGYTF
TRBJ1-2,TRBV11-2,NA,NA,TGTGCCAGCAGCTTAGCGGGACACCACTATGGCTACACCTTC,CASSLAGHHYGYTF
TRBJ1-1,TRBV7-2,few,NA,TGTGCCAGCAGCTTAACAGGCGGGAACACTGAAGCTTTCTTT,CASSLTGGNTEAFF
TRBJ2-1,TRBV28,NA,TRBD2,TGTGCCAGCAGCCAGGGGCTAGCGGGAGTGGGGACAATTGAGCAGTTCTTC,CASSQGLAGVGTIEQFF
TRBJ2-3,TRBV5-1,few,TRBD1,TGCGCCAGCAGCTTGGAAGGCAGGGGGACAGATACGCAGTATTTT,CASSLEGRGTDTQYF
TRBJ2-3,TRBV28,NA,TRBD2,TGTGCCAGCAGTCTCCCCTTAGCGGGCCGCACAGATACGCAGTATTTT,CASSLPLAGRTDTQYF
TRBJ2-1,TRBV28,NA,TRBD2,TGTGCCAGCAGTTCTAGCGGTGGGGGCTACAATGAGCAGTTCTTC,CASSSSGGGYNEQFF
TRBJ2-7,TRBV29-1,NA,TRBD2,TGCAGCGTCCCTGGGACTAGCGCCTACGAGCAGTACTTC,CSVPGTSAYEQYF
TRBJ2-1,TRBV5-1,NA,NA,TGCGCCAGCACCTTGGACTCGAGCTCCTACAATGAGCAGTTCTTC,CASTLDSSSYNEQFF
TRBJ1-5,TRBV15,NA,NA,TGTGCCACCAGCAGAGGAAGAGGGTATTTGCAGCCCCAGCATTTT,CATSRGRGYLQPQHF
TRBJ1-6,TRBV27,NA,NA,TGTGCCAGCAGTTTCGGAGGGGCGATCAGTTCACCCCTCCACTTT,CASSFGGAISSPLHF
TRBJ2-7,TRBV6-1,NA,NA,TGTGCCAGCAGCCCTTTTACCTACGAGCAGTACTTC,CASSPFTYEQYF
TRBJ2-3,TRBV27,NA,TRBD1,TGTGCCAGCAGTGTTACAGGGGTGGGTACGCAGTATTTT,CASSVTGVGTQYF
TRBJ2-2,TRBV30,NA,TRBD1,TGTGCCTGGAACCCGACAGGGAGTCGGTCCGGGGAGCTGTTTTTT,CAWNPTGSRSGELFF
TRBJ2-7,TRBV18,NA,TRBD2,TGTGCCAGCTCACCTGGCTCGGGCGGGAGCTCCTACGAGCAGTACTTC,CASSPGSGGSSYEQYF
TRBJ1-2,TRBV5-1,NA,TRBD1,TGCGCCAGCAGCTTGACAGGGGTTAATAACTACGGCTACACCTTC,CASSLTGVNNYGYTF
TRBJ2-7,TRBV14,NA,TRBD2,TGTGCCAGCAGTCCTGAAGGGCGGGGGTCCTACGAGCAGTACTTC,CASSPEGRGSYEQYF
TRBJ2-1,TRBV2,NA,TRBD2,TGTGCCAGCAGTGAATACCGACTAGCGGGCAATGAGCAGTTCTTC,CASSEYRLAGNEQFF
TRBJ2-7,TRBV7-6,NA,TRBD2,TGTGCCAGCAAGCGGGACCCGGGGGGCGAGCAGTACTTC,CASKRDPGGEQYF
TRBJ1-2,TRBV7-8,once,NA,TGTGCCAGCAGCCCAGGGGATCGGGCTGGCTACACCTTC,CASSPGDRAGYTF
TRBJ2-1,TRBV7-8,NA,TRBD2,TGTGCCAGCAGGGCGGGGGGGTCCTACAATGAGCAGTTCTTC,CASRAGGSYNEQFF
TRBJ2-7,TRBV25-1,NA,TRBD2,TGTGCCAGCAGTGAGCGGCTAGCGGGAGGTGGCGAGCAGTACTTC,CASSERLAGGGEQYF
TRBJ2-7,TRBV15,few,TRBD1,TGTGCCACCAGCAGAGATCCCGCAGGGGGCTACGAGCAGTACTTC,CATSRDPAGGYEQYF
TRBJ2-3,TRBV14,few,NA,TGTGCCAGCAGCCAAGAAAAACGACTAGATTCTACAGATACGCAGTATTTT,CASSQEKRLDSTDTQYF
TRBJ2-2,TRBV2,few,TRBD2,TGTGCCACCCCGAATAGCGGGGGGCCTAACACCGGGGAGCTGTTTTTT,CATPNSGGPNTGELFF
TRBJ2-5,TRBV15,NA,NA,TGTGCCACCAGCATCCATCAAGAGACCCAGTACTTC,CATSIHQETQYF
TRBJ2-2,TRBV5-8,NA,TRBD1,TGTGCCAGCGGAAGGACAGGAGCCAGCCAAAACACCGGGGAGCTGTTTTTT,CASGRTGASQNTGELFF
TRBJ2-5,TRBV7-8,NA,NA,TGTGCCAGCAGCCGTTACGACAGCCAAGAGACCCAGTACTTC,CASSRYDSQETQYF
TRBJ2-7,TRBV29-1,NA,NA,TGCAGCGTTGACAGAGCCGGGGAGCAGTACTTC,CSVDRAGEQYF
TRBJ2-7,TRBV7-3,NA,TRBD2,TGTGCCAGCAGCGTACACAGCGGGGGGCGCTACGAGCAGTACTTC,CASSVHSGGRYEQYF
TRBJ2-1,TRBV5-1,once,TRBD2,TGCGCCAGCAGCTGGCGGACTAGCGGGAGTAGTTGGGAGCAGTTCTTC,CASSWRTSGSSWEQFF
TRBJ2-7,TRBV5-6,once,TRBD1,TGTGCCAGCAGCCGACCGGACAGGGGGAGATACGAGCAGTACTTC,CASSRPDRGRYEQYF
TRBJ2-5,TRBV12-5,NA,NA,TGTGCTAGTGGTGGATACCCTCCGGGTCGGGAGACCCAGTACTTC,CASGGYPPGRETQYF
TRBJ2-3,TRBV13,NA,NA,TGTGCCAGCAGCTTAAGGCTAGCGCCGAGCACAGATACGCAGTATTTT,CASSLRLAPSTDTQYF
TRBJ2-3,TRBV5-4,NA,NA,TGTGCCAGCAGCTTGGACACAGGGATGGATACGCAGTATTTT,CASSLDTGMDTQYF
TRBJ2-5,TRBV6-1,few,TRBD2,TGTGCCAGCAACCGAGGACTAGCGGGGGAAGAGACCCAGTACTTC,CASNRGLAGEETQYF
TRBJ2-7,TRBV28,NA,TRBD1,TGTGCCAGCAGTTTAACAGGGGGCCTTCACGAGCAGTACTTC,CASSLTGGLHEQYF
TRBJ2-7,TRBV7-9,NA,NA,TGTGCCAGCAGCCCCTCCGCCGGTGAGCAGTACTTC,CASSPSAGEQYF
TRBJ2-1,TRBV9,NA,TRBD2,TGTGCCAGCAGCGTAGACGTGGGACTAGATGGTGAGCAGTTCTTC,CASSVDVGLDGEQFF
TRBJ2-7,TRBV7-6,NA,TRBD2,TGTGCCAGCAGCCCAGGGAGGGCTCGCGACGAGCAGTACTTC,CASSPGRARDEQYF
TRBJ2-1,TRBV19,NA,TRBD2,TGTGCCAGTAGTATAACTAGCGGGGGACTATACAATGAGCAGTTCTTC,CASSITSGGLYNEQFF
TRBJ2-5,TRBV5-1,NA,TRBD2,TGCGCCAGCAGCTTGGACGTAGCGGGGGGGTACCAAGAGACCCAGTACTTC,CASSLDVAGGYQETQYF
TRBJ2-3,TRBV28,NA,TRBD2,TGTGCCAGCAGTGGTCTAGCGGGGGGGTCCAATACGCAGTATTTT,CASSGLAGGSNTQYF
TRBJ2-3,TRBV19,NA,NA,TGTGCCAGTAGTCCATCACCCGGTGTCCTCACAGATACGCAGTATTTT,CASSPSPGVLTDTQYF
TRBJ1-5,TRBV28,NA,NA,TGTGCCAGCACCTCCTTTCTAGGCCAGCCCCAGCATTTT,CASTSFLGQPQHF
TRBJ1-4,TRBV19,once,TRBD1,TGTGCCAGTATCGACAGGGCAACTAATGAAAAACTGTTTTTT,CASIDRATNEKLFF
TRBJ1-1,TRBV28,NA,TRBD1,TGTGCCAGCAGTCGACAGGGGGCAGCGGATACTGAAGCTTTCTTT,CASSRQGAADTEAFF
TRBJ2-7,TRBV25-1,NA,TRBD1,TGTGCCAGCAAATCAGGGGGTTACGAGCAGTACTTC,CASKSGGYEQYF
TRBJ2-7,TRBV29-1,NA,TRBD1,TGCAGCGTTGACGGGACAGGGGGCTCCTACGAGCAGTACTTC,CSVDGTGGSYEQYF
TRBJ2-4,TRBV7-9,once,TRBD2,TGTGCCAGCAGCGCAACAGGGACTAGCGGGAGAGTTAGGAACATTCAGTACTTC,CASSATGTSGRVRNIQYF
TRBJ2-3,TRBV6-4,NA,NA,TGTGCCAGCAGTGATAGGGAGACCGACACAGATACGCAGTATTTT,CASSDRETDTDTQYF
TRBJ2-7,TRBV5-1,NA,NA,TGCGCCAGCAGCCCCCAAGGACAGATATCCTCCTACGAGCAGTACTTC,CASSPQGQISSYEQYF
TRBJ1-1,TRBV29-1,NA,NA,TGCAGCGTTGAAGCGGTCGGCACTGAAGCTTTCTTT,CSVEAVGTEAFF